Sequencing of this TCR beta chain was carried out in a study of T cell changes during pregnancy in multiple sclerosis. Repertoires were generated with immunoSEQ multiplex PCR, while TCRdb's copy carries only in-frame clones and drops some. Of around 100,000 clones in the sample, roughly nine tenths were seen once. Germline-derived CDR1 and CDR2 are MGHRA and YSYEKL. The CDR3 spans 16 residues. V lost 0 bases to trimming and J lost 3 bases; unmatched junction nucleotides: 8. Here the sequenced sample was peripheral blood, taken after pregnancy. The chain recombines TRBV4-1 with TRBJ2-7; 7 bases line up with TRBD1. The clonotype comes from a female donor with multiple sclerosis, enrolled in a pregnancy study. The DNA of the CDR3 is TGCGCCAGCAGCCAAGATTCGACAGGGCCAATCTACGAGCAGTACTTC. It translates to CASSQDSTGPIYEQYF.